This entry lists 26 T cell receptor beta chains sequenced from one sample in a study of Ad26.COV2.S vaccination and SARS-CoV-2 variants. Data came from immunoSEQ multiplex PCR; TCRdb stores just in-frame clones and leaves some out. The table has approximately 420,000 clones, roughly nine tenths seen once. Treatment: some 20 received Ad26.COV2.S at low or high dose, single or two shots; roughly 5 received placebo; per-sample allocation not given. Sampling took place 63 days after the first vaccine or placebo injection. This specimen was peripheral blood, taken in a trial of Ad26.COV2.S vaccine versus placebo. The receptor set was obtained from a person between 18 and 60 years old who received the Ad26.COV2.S COVID-19 vaccine or a placebo.

This clone showed up just once. This chain uses TRBV3-1 (or the pseudogene TRBV3-2) with TRBJ1-6; D remains unclear. The V and J ends lost 4 bases and 11 bases respectively, with 9 bases between them. This CDR3 is built from 12 residues. Germline V gene sequence: CDR1 LGHDT, CDR2 YNNKEL (reference sequence). CDR3 DNA sequence: TGTGCCAGCAGCCCCCTTGGAGCACCCCTCCACTTT. This encodes CASSPLGAPLHF.

The genes are TRBV19 and TRBJ2-5; 14 bases fit TRBD2. The V segment lost 9 bases and the J segment 4 bases; nucleotides outside the gene matches: 7. This CDR3 is 15 amino acids long. Germline V gene lookup returns CDR1 LNHDA and CDR2 SQIVND (reference sequence). This CDR3 is CASSTSGGAAETQYF. The CDR3 region has the DNA TGTGCCAGCTCGACTAGCGGGGGGGCGGCAGAGACCCAGTACTTC.

In its sample, this clone was seen once. The genes are TRBV7-8 and TRBJ2-1; tentative D call: TRBD2 (6 bases). The V gene lost 4 bases and the J gene lost 9 bases, with 25 bases spanning the gap. CDR1 is SGHVS and CDR2 is FQNEAQ in the germline V gene. This CDR3 is 17 amino acids long. The CDR3 DNA reads as TGTGCCAGCAGCTCCCCTCCGGGGACTGAACGGTGGAGTGAGCAGTTCTTC. Amino acids: CASSSPPGTERWSEQFF.

The J gene is TRBJ2-5, the V gene TRBV4-1, with TRBD1 as a possible D gene (6 bases). V was clipped by 4 bases and J by 0 bases, with 15 bases between them. CDR1 and CDR2 (germline): MGHRA, YSYEKL. This CDR3 spans 16 amino acids. The DNA for the CDR3 is TGCGCCAGCAGCCTCCCCAGAGAGGGGGACCAAGAGACCCAGTACTTC. Translation: CASSLPREGDQETQYF.

CDR3 in DNA: TGTGCCAGTAGTACCCGGGACAGACATCAGCCCCAGCATTTT. Residues: CASSTRDRHQPQHF. J is TRBJ1-5 and V is TRBV19; 7 bases map to TRBD1. There are 14 residues in the CDR3. The trim removed 4 bases at V and 5 bases at J, leaving 5 bases unmatched. Germline V gene data show CDR1 as LNHDA and CDR2 as SQIVND (reference sequence).

The chain carries TRBV7-9 and TRBJ1-2; D is perhaps TRBD1 (5 bases). V lost 4 bases to trimming and J lost 0 bases, with 12 bases between them. The CDR3 has 15 amino acids. Germline CDR1 reads SEHNR; CDR2 reads FQNEAQ (reference sequence). The CDR3 DNA follows: TGTGCCAGCAGCTCTACGACGACAGCTAACTATGGCTACACCTTC. This translates into CASSSTTTANYGYTF.

V gene TRBV27 combines with J gene TRBJ2-1; D call uncertain. The CDR3 sequence is 14 residues long. From germline, CDR1 is MNHEY and CDR2 SMNVEV (reference sequence). Trimming pared 6 bases from V and 2 bases from J, leaving 11 bases between. DNA of the CDR3: TGTGCCAGCAGGGGAATTGAGGCCTACAATGAGCAGTTCTTC. Its protein is CASRGIEAYNEQFF.

This chain joins TRBV21-1 and TRBJ1-1; the D call of TRBD1 is as the table states it, not checked on the DNA. TRBV21-1 is a recognized pseudogene. The CDR3 is 15 residues long. The CDR3 region is CASSKGRTGPHEAFF. The CDR3 nucleotides are TGTGCCAGCAGCAAAGGGCGGACAGGCCCGCATGAAGCTTTCTTT.

V is TRBV19 and J is TRBJ2-7; TRBD1 might be the D (6 bases). V dropped 6 bases and J dropped 2 bases, with 20 bases sitting between them. Germline values: CDR1 LNHDA, CDR2 SQIVND (reference sequence). There are 16 residues in the CDR3. This CDR3 reads CASRPSSGTPTYEQYF. For the CDR3, the DNA is TGTGCCAGTAGACCATCCTCCGGGACACCCACCTACGAGCAGTACTTC.

V and J are TRBV2 and TRBJ1-5; D possibly corresponds to TRBD1 (5 bases). CDR3 length: 15 residues. Deletions cut 6 bases from V and 4 bases from J, with 16 bases between. Per germline, CDR1 SNHLY and CDR2 FYNNEI. Here the CDR3 reads CASSLQGLGNQPQHF. The CDR3, as DNA: TGTGCCAGCAGCCTCCAGGGTTTAGGTAATCAGCCCCAGCATTTT.

The V gene is TRBV7-9, the J gene TRBJ2-1, with 8 bases matching TRBD2. The CDR3 has 19 amino acids. J was trimmed by 2 bases and V by 4 bases; bases with no gene match: 16. Looked up from germline, CDR1 is SEHNR and CDR2 is FQNEAQ (reference sequence). The CDR3 reads CASSSRGSAGASPYNEQFF. CDR3 in DNA: TGTGCCAGCAGCTCCAGGGGATCAGCGGGGGCCTCTCCCTACAATGAGCAGTTCTTC.

The chain recombines TRBV2 with TRBJ2-7, with TRBD1 matching 7 bases. CDR1 and CDR2 from the germline V gene are SNHLY and FYNNEI. The CDR3 length is 18 residues. V lost 6 bases to trimming and J lost 0 bases; unmatched junction nucleotides: 17. The CDR3 region has the DNA TGTGCCAGCAGCATTTCGACAGGGATTCAGTTTTCCTCCTACGAGCAGTACTTC. Translation: CASSISTGIQFSSYEQYF.

In its sample, this clone was seen once. The chain joins TRBV3-1 (or the pseudogene TRBV3-2) to TRBJ2-7; D is uncertain. This CDR3 has 15 amino acids. The V and J ends lost 0 bases and 3 bases respectively, with 12 bases between them. The V gene's germline CDR1 is LGHDT and CDR2 YNNKEL (reference sequence). The CDR3 region is CASSQELSPGYEQYF. The CDR3 nucleotides read TGTGCCAGCAGCCAAGAATTATCGCCAGGCTACGAGCAGTACTTC.

The genes are TRBV15 and TRBJ2-3; the D is unclear. CDR1 is LNHNV, CDR2 YYDKDF, per germline (reference sequence). The CDR3 consists of 14 residues. Trimming cost V 0 bases and J 6 bases, with 10 bases left between them. The CDR3 sequence: CATSRDHLADTQYF. The CDR3 DNA follows: TGTGCCACCAGCAGAGATCATTTGGCGGATACGCAGTATTTT.

This chain links TRBV11-2 with TRBJ1-2; perhaps TRBD1 as D (6 bases). The V end was cut by 1 base, the J end by 7 bases, with 16 bases between. Per germline, CDR1 SGHAT and CDR2 FQNNGV. The CDR3 has 15 residues. The DNA for the CDR3 is TGTGCCAGCAGCTTAGGGAGGCAGGGGTTTAGTGGCTACACCTTC. Its translation is CASSLGRQGFSGYTF.

The chain couples TRBV7-9 to TRBJ2-5, with unresolved D. CDR1 and CDR2 from the germline V gene are SEHNR and FQNEAQ (reference sequence). The CDR3 spans 14 residues. V was clipped by 1 base and J by 5 bases, with 11 bases between them. The CDR3 protein is CASSLGTVYETQYF. The CDR3 DNA reads as TGTGCCAGCAGCTTAGGGACGGTCTACGAGACCCAGTACTTC.

The CDR3 sequence: CASEAGGFNTEAFF. CDR3 coding DNA: TGTGCCAGCGAGGCAGGGGGATTCAACACTGAAGCTTTCTTT. The V gene is TRBV11-2, the J gene TRBJ1-1; 7 bases are a match to TRBD1. With 8 bases clipped from V and 2 bases from J, the junction kept 8 bases outside the gene matches. The CDR3 covers 14 residues. Germline CDR1 reads SGHAT; CDR2 reads FQNNGV. Variable domain in full (rest from reference TRBV11-2 and TRBJ1-1): EAGVAQSPRYKIIEKRQSVAFWCNPISGHATLYWYQQILGQGPKLLIQFQNNGVVDDSQLPKDRFSAERLKGVDSTLKIQPAKLEDSAVYLCASEAGGFNTEAFFGQGTRLTVV.

V usage is TRBV9 and J usage is TRBJ1-6; D gene ambiguous. The CDR3 totals 15 residues. The germline V gene has CDR1 SGDLS and CDR2 YYNGEE. V was shortened by 0 bases and J by 8 bases, with 12 bases between the two germline ends. The CDR3 reads CASSVGGGGDSPLHF. The CDR3 DNA follows: TGTGCCAGCAGCGTAGGAGGAGGTGGGGATTCACCCCTCCACTTT.

This sequence joins TRBV10-1 and TRBJ2-2; the match to TRBD1 covers 12 bases. The CDR3 consists of 15 residues. Trimming at V came to 9 bases and at J to 5 bases, leaving 7 bases not matched to a gene. The germline V gene encodes CDR1 WNHNN and CDR2 SYGVQD (reference sequence). CDR3 in amino acids: CARKPGQGATGELFF. The CDR3 DNA reads TGCGCCAGGAAACCGGGACAGGGGGCGACCGGGGAGCTGTTTTTT.

The V and J genes are TRBV7-2 and TRBJ1-1; TRBD1 aligns across 7 bases. The CDR3 has 12 amino acids. Germline lookup yields CDR1 SGHTA and CDR2 FQGNSA. Trimming cost V 3 bases and J 6 bases; bases outside gene matches: 1. CDR3 DNA: TGTGCCAGCAGCTTTCAGGGGGCTGAAGCTTTCTTT. This translates into CASSFQGAEAFF.

This sequence joins TRBV6-4 and TRBJ2-1, with 10 bases that match TRBD1. CDR3 size: 13 residues. J was trimmed by 8 bases and V by 5 bases; bases with no gene match: 3. CDR1 and CDR2 from the germline V gene are MRHNA and SNTAGT. CDR3 amino acids: CASSKDRGDEQFF. In DNA form, the CDR3 reads TGTGCCAGCAGTAAGGACAGGGGGGATGAGCAGTTCTTC.

The chain uses TRBV5-4 and TRBJ1-2; weak D call: TRBD1 (6 bases). The length of the CDR3 is 15 residues. Trimming took off 2 bases at V and 5 bases at J, with 16 bases between the two ends. The germline gives CDR1 SGHNT, CDR2 YYREEE (reference sequence). CDR3 sequence reads: CASSLGDRFSYGYTF. CDR3 nucleotide sequence: TGTGCCAGCAGCTTAGGCGACAGGTTCTCGTATGGCTACACCTTC.

V is TRBV6-2 or TRBV6-3 and J is TRBJ1-5, with D unclear. CDR3 length equals 15 residues. Germline assignment: CDR1 MNHEY and CDR2 SVGEGT. Trimming removed 1 base at V and 0 bases at J, with 7 bases between. The CDR3 DNA sequence: TGTGCCAGCAGTTACTTTGTTAATAGCAATCAGCCCCAGCATTTT. Protein: CASSYFVNSNQPQHF.

The table lists this clone with a count of one. The genes are TRBV27 and TRBJ2-1, with 12 bases aligning to TRBD2. The germline CDR1 and CDR2 sequences are MNHEY and SMNVEV (reference sequence). The CDR3 runs to 14 residues. J lost 7 bases, V lost 5 bases, and 3 bases had no gene match. The CDR3, as DNA: TGTGCCAGCAGTCGGACTAGCGGGGTAAATGAGCAGTTCTTC. Protein product: CASSRTSGVNEQFF.

V usage is TRBV6-6 and J usage is TRBJ1-3; D may be TRBD1 (6 bases). Per the germline V gene, CDR1 is MNHNY and CDR2 is SVGAGI (reference sequence). Trimming removed 5 bases at V and 0 bases at J, with 29 bases between. The CDR3 loop spans 21 amino acids. CDR3 amino acids: CASSQLGPMGARAYSGNTIYF. The CDR3 DNA reads as TGTGCCAGCAGTCAACTTGGGCCAATGGGGGCTCGGGCCTACTCTGGAAACACCATATATTTT.

This clone occurred a few times. The rearrangement uses TRBV6-2 or TRBV6-3 and TRBJ1-5; 8 bases match TRBD1. The CDR3 contains 17 residues. Losses at the gene ends were 5 bases for V and 0 bases for J; bases not matched to a gene: 9. The germline V gene encodes CDR1 MNHEY and CDR2 SVGEGT. The CDR3 coding sequence is TGTGCCAGCAGTCCGGGACAGGCCCCCTATAGCAATCAGCCCCAGCATTTT. Its translation: CASSPGQAPYSNQPQHF.